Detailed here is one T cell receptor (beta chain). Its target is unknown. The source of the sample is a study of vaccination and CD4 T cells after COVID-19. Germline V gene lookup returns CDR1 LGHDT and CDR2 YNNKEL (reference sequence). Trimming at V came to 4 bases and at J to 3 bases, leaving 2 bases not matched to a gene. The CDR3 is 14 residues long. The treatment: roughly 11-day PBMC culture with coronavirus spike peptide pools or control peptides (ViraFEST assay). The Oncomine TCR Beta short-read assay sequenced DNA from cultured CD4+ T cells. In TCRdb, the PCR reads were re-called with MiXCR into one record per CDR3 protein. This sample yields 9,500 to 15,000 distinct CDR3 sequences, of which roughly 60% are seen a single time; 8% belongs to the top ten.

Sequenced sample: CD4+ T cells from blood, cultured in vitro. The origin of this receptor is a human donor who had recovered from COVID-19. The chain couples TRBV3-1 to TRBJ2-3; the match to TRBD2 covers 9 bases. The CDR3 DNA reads TGTGCCAGCAGCCTAGCGGGAGAAACAGATACGCAGTATTTT. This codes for CASSLAGETDTQYF.